This T cell receptor (beta chain) was identified during a study of response to subunit inactivated influenza vaccine. Study results and limitations: Authors suggested seasonal influenza vaccinations each recruit few new T cells.

The sample holds a few counts of this clonotype. The antigen is undetermined. The V gene's germline CDR1 is LGHDT and CDR2 YNNKEL (reference sequence). The CDR3 sequence is 13 residues long. V was cut by 5 bases and J by 1 base, with 8 bases left in between. TCRdb re-called the RT-PCR reads with MiXCR, one entry per CDR3 protein. Among just over 300,000 distinct CDR3 sequences listed, 21% were seen once. The TCR sequence derives from a man between 50 and 70 years old who received an inactivated influenza vaccine. The input for sequencing was PBMCs from blood, taken about 19 months after vaccination. The chain employs TRBV3-1 and TRBJ1-1; D is ambiguous. The CDR3 sequence is CASSTTANTEAFF. CDR3 in DNA: TGTGCCAGCAGCACTACAGCGAACACTGAAGCTTTCTTT.